This T cell receptor beta chain came from a study of blood T cells in healthy people across ages. Study summary: Capture via template switching afforded approximately one barcoded beta molecule per two T cells.

The CDR3 covers 13 residues. V was trimmed by 6 bases and J by 3 bases, leaving 12 bases between them. CDR1 SGHRS and CDR2 YFSETQ come from the germline V gene. A second PCR of 7 to 11 cycles used a sample-barcoded 5' primer and a J-beta primer mix. Each cDNA molecule, via a template-switch adaptor with 12 random nucleotides, was tagged. One entry per CDR3 protein, called by TCRdb with MiXCR from the 5' RACE reads. In the table there are roughly 1,700,000 distinct CDR3 sequences, roughly 28% of which are singletons. Study-wide results and limits: As naive T cell percentage varied, TCR beta diversity correlated strongly with it.

Only a few counts were recorded for this clonotype. Its antigen is still unknown. Every participating donor contributed roughly 9.6 milliliters of peripheral blood through a draw. The receptor's source is a woman in her twenties or thirties in good health. The sample comprised blood. V gene TRBV5-1 combines with J gene TRBJ1-2; D call uncertain. In DNA form, the CDR3 reads TGCGCCAGCACCAACCAAAATTACTATGGCTACACCTTC. Amino acid sequence: CASTNQNYYGYTF.